These 24 T cell receptor beta chains came from one sample sequenced in a study of control samples from healthy donors and cancer patients. Measured with immunoSEQ multiplex PCR; TCRdb has only the in-frame clones, and not every one. The profile shows fewer than 90,000 clones, around 87% of them singletons. The specimen sequenced was blood. The receptors were sampled from a man aged 50 to 59 in good health.

This sequence joins TRBV5-6 and TRBJ1-5, with 9 nucleotides matching TRBD1. The length of the CDR3 is 15 residues. CDR1 and CDR2 (germline): SGHDT, YYEEEE. Losses at the gene ends were 2 bases for V and 6 bases for J; bases not matched to a gene: 6. The CDR3 nucleotides read TGTGCCAGCAGCTTCGGGACAGGGTGGGGTCAGCCCCAGCATTTT. This translates into CASSFGTGWGQPQHF.

This clone has only one observation. The rearrangement uses TRBV24-1 and TRBJ2-1; 9 bases agree with TRBD2. Trimming cost V 5 bases and J 7 bases; bases outside gene matches: 8. Per the germline V gene, CDR1 is KGHDR and CDR2 is SFDVKD. The CDR3 spans 15 residues. CDR3 DNA: TGTGCCACCAGTGCCCCTCTAGCGGGGAAAAATGAGCAGTTCTTC. Its translation is CATSAPLAGKNEQFF.

The rearrangement uses TRBV24-1 and TRBJ2-1; tentative D call: TRBD2 (5 bases). Germline assignment: CDR1 KGHDR and CDR2 SFDVKD. This CDR3 is built from 13 residues. With 4 bases removed from V and 10 bases from J, the gap between germline ends came to 13 bases. The CDR3 DNA reads TGTGCCACCAGTGAGTCGGGGAATGACGAGCAGTTCTTC. Translated: CATSESGNDEQFF.

The rearrangement uses TRBV7-2 and TRBJ2-3; 10 bases map to TRBD1. After removal of 5 bases from V and 4 bases from J, the junction contained 6 bases not matched to a gene. This CDR3 contains 15 residues. From germline, CDR1 is SGHTA and CDR2 FQGNSA. This CDR3 reads CASSLRTGGADTQYF. For the CDR3, the DNA is TGTGCCAGCAGCCTACGGACAGGGGGGGCAGATACGCAGTATTTT. Variable domain in full (rest from reference TRBV7-2 and TRBJ2-3): GAGVSQSPSNKVTEKGKDVELRCDPISGHTALYWYRQSLGQGLEFLIYFQGNSAPDKSGLPSDRFSAERTGGSVSTLTIQRTQQEDSAVYLCASSLRTGGADTQYFGPGTRLTVL.

The V call is TRBV5-4, the J call TRBJ1-4; D is perhaps TRBD1 (5 bases). The CDR3 is 14 amino acids. V was cut by 4 bases and J by 3 bases, with 10 bases left in between. Germline V gene sequence: CDR1 SGHNT, CDR2 YYREEE (reference sequence). Here the CDR3 DNA reads TGTGCCAGCAGCCTTACGGGACCTAATGAAAAACTGTTTTTT. It yields the protein CASSLTGPNEKLFF.

This chain uses TRBV27 with TRBJ1-5; 9 bases are shared with TRBD1. Germline CDR1 and CDR2: MNHEY and SMNVEV (reference sequence). The CDR3 spans 14 residues. V trimming: 5 bases; J trimming: 9 bases; junction bases outside the gene matches: 8. CDR3 loop: CASSQGTGWGPQHF. CDR3 in DNA: TGTGCCAGCAGTCAAGGGACAGGGTGGGGGCCCCAGCATTTT.

This chain links TRBV6-5 with TRBJ1-1; 8 positions match TRBD1. Per the germline V gene, CDR1 is MNHEY and CDR2 is SVGAGI. After removal of 2 bases from V and 1 base from J, the junction contained 3 bases not matched to a gene. The CDR3 covers 15 residues. The CDR3 protein is CASSYGDRGNTEAFF. CDR3 DNA: TGTGCCAGCAGTTACGGTGACAGGGGGAACACTGAAGCTTTCTTT.

The chain links TRBV21-1 to TRBJ1-6; the table calls TRBD1, which could not be checked here. TRBV21-1 is classified as a pseudogene. The CDR3 is 18 residues long. CDR3 protein: CASSARIPGTPYNSPLHF. The CDR3 DNA sequence: TGTGCCAGCAGCGCTCGAATCCCCGGGACACCTTATAATTCACCCCTCCACTTT.

This sequence joins TRBV5-6 and TRBJ2-3; TRBD2 is a possible D gene (6 bases). V gave up 5 bases and J gave up 4 bases, with 26 bases separating them. Germline V lookup: CDR1 SGHDT, CDR2 YYEEEE. The CDR3 is 18 residues long. The CDR3 sequence is CASRWGTLAGRFSDTQYF. CDR3 DNA sequence: TGTGCCAGCAGATGGGGGACCCTCGCAGGGAGGTTTTCAGATACGCAGTATTTT.

This rearrangement joins TRBV7-9 to TRBJ1-4; 12 positions agree with TRBD1. The CDR3 has 17 residues. Germline CDR1 reads SEHNR; CDR2 reads FQNEAQ (reference sequence). V lost 5 bases and J lost 3; bases outside the gene matches: 7. CDR3 bases: TGTGCCAGCAGCCCGGGACAGGGGGCAGGTGCTAATGAAAAACTGTTTTTT. Protein product: CASSPGQGAGANEKLFF.

This clone was seen a single time. The chain joins TRBV6-5 to TRBJ2-2; D uncertain. Germline V gives CDR1 MNHEY, CDR2 SVGAGI. The CDR3 extends over 13 amino acids. V lost 6 bases, J lost 0 bases, and 5 bases lay in between. The chain's CDR3 is CASSASNTGELFF. CDR3 coding DNA: TGTGCCAGCAGCGCCTCGAACACCGGGGAGCTGTTTTTT.

This clone was picked up one time. J is TRBJ1-6 and V is TRBV10-3, with no clear D. CDR1 is ENHRY and CDR2 is SYGVKD in the germline V gene. The V end lost 0 bases, the J end lost 7 bases, and 10 bases lay between the germline ends. The length of the CDR3 is 15 residues. CDR3: CAISESTAPNSPLHF. The CDR3 bases are TGTGCCATCAGTGAGTCTACCGCCCCCAATTCACCCCTCCACTTT.

V usage is TRBV6-2 or TRBV6-3 and J usage is TRBJ1-3; D remains ambiguous. Per germline, CDR1 MNHEY and CDR2 SVGEGT. The CDR3 consists of 11 residues. V gave up 6 bases and J gave up 14 bases, with 14 bases separating them. The CDR3 sequence: CASSKGGNLYF. As DNA, the CDR3 is TGTGCCAGCAGCAAGGGCGGCAATTTATATTTT.

This clone turned up a few times. The V gene is TRBV5-1, the J gene TRBJ2-7, with 9 bases that match TRBD1. CDR1 and CDR2 (germline): SGHRS, YFSETQ. The CDR3 runs to 15 residues. V lost 3 bases to trimming and J lost 4 bases; unmatched junction nucleotides: 8. CDR3 DNA: TGCGCCAGCAGCTCAGGGACAGGGAATCAATACGAGCAGTACTTC. Its protein product is CASSSGTGNQYEQYF.

This chain uses TRBV6-4 with TRBJ2-7; D gene ambiguous. Germline values: CDR1 MRHNA, CDR2 SNTAGT. The CDR3 has 14 amino acids. Deletions cut 3 bases from V and 0 bases from J, with 9 bases between. CDR3 sequence reads: CASSESALSYEQYF. The CDR3 nucleotides read TGTGCCAGCAGTGAAAGCGCCCTCTCCTACGAGCAGTACTTC.

This clone came up once. CDR3 loop: CASTSRESSGNTIYF. The CDR3 nucleotides are TGTGCCTCTACCTCCAGGGAAAGCTCTGGAAACACCATATATTTT. The V call is TRBV10-3, the J call TRBJ1-3; a possible D gene is TRBD1 (5 bases). V was shortened by 11 bases and J by 0 bases, with 17 bases between the two germline ends. Germline V gives CDR1 ENHRY, CDR2 SYGVKD. The CDR3 covers 15 residues.

The gene calls are TRBV6-5 and TRBJ2-3; 10 bases match TRBD2. The CDR3 extends over 16 amino acids. The trim removed 4 bases at V and 3 bases at J, leaving 7 bases unmatched. Germline assignment: CDR1 MNHEY and CDR2 SVGAGI. The CDR3 region is CASSFRLAGTTDTQYF. In DNA, the CDR3 is TGTGCCAGCAGTTTTCGACTAGCGGGCACGACAGATACGCAGTATTTT.

This clone was seen at least ten times. In the same sample, other DNA sequences code for this CDR3. The chain carries TRBV30 and TRBJ1-5; D unclear. This CDR3 contains 13 residues. V shed 2 bases and J shed 1 base, with 6 bases lying between them. The germline V gene has CDR1 GTSNPN and CDR2 SVGIG (reference sequence). For the CDR3, the DNA is TGTGCCTGGAGTACCGGGAGCAATCAGCCCCAGCATTTT. This encodes CAWSTGSNQPQHF.

CDR3 in amino acids: CASSWAGGYNEQFF. In DNA, the CDR3 is TGCGCCAGCAGCTGGGCAGGGGGCTACAATGAGCAGTTCTTC. V gene TRBV5-1 combines with J gene TRBJ2-1; 7 bases fit TRBD1. CDR3 length: 14 residues. V trimming: 3 bases; J trimming: 3 bases; junction bases outside the gene matches: 3. Germline CDR1 is SGHRS and CDR2 is YFSETQ.

The chain is built from TRBV5-1 and TRBJ1-4; weak D call: TRBD1 (6 bases). Germline V CDR1 and CDR2: SGHRS, YFSETQ. This CDR3 comprises 14 residues. Trimming took off 0 bases at V and 4 bases at J, with 7 bases between the two ends. CDR3 region: CASSLGTDNEKLFF. Written as DNA, the CDR3 is TGCGCCAGCAGCTTGGGGACAGATAATGAAAAACTGTTTTTT.

The V gene is TRBV6-5, the J gene TRBJ2-3; tentatively, D is TRBD2 (6 bases). Germline V CDR1 and CDR2: MNHEY, SVGAGI. Deletions cut 2 bases from V and 6 bases from J, with 12 bases between. The CDR3 is made up of 14 amino acids. The CDR3 reads CASSYNGGSDTQYF. DNA of the CDR3: TGTGCCAGCAGTTACAACGGGGGATCTGATACGCAGTATTTT.

The V call is TRBV10-1, the J call TRBJ2-2; possible D gene TRBD1, 6 bases. Trimming removed 6 bases from V and 6 bases from J, with 8 bases in between. Germline-derived CDR1 and CDR2 are WNHNN and SYGVQD (reference sequence). The CDR3 runs to 12 residues. The CDR3 DNA sequence: TGCGCCAGCAGCAGGGGTTCCGGGGAGCTGTTTTTT. It yields the protein CASSRGSGELFF.

J is TRBJ2-2 and V is TRBV9; D ambiguous. The ends were cut back, 0 bases at V and 5 bases at J, with 11 bases in the middle. CDR1 is SGDLS, CDR2 YYNGEE, per germline. CDR3 size: 15 residues. The CDR3 nucleotides are TGTGCCAGCAGCGTAGGGGTCACGGAGACCGGGGAGCTGTTTTTT. Its translation: CASSVGVTETGELFF.

The V and J genes are TRBV5-1 and TRBJ1-2; the D gene is possibly TRBD1 (5 bases). Trimming left V 0 bases short and J 2 bases short, with 17 bases between. Germline lookup yields CDR1 SGHRS and CDR2 YFSETQ. The CDR3 length is 17 residues. CDR3 in DNA: TGCGCCAGCAGCTTGGGGGGGAACACTCCCACAAACTATGGCTACACCTTC. This translates into CASSLGGNTPTNYGYTF.